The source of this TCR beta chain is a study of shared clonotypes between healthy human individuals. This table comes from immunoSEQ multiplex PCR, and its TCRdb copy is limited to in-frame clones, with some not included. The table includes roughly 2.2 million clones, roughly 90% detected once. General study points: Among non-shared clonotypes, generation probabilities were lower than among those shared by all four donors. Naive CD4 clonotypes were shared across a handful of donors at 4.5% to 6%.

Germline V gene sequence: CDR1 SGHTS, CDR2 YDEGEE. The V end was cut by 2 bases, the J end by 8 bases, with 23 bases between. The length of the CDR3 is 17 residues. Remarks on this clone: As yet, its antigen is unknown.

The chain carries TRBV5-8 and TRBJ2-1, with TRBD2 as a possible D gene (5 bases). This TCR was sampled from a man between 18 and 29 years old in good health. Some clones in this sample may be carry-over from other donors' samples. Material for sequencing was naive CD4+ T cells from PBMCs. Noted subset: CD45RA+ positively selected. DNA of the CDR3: TGTGCCAGCAGCTTATCAGCGGCTTCCTACGCTAGTCATGAGCAGTTCTTC. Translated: CASSLSAASYASHEQFF.